The clone carrying this T cell receptor beta chain was seen more than once but under ten times. Its antigen remains unknown. Sequenced by immunoSEQ multiplex PCR; TCRdb stores in-frame clones only, minus some. The sample includes approximately 43,000 clones, 81% of them seen just once. This entry comes from a study of STAT3 mutations in large granular lymphocyte leukemia. On the study more broadly: Roughly half of the longitudinally sequenced T-LGLL patients carried detectable canonical activating STAT3 mutations.

Study-level points and caveats: After therapy, about 35% of the 18 patients switched clonotypes, all new clones STAT3 wild type. Every T-cell large granular lymphocyte leukemia patient had at least one immunodominant TCR beta clonotype.

This receptor was identified in a human donor with T large granular lymphocyte leukemia. Some clones in this sample may be carry-over from other donors' samples. Specimen: PBMCs.

The CDR3 DNA reads TGCGCCAGCAGTGGGGGGTTCGAGCAGTACTTC. Protein product: CASSGGFEQYF. The chain recombines TRBV23-1 with TRBJ2-7; D is perhaps TRBD2 (6 bases). TRBV23-1 is identified as an open reading frame with a role that is uncertain. V lost 5 bases and J lost 6, with 8 bases in between. The CDR3 is made up of 11 amino acids.